This T cell receptor beta chain was captured in a study of Ad26.COV2.S vaccination and SARS-CoV-2 variants. Overall study results and limits: An underestimation of total T cell responses may have resulted from the TCR breadth and depth analyses. Vaccinees and placebo recipients showed similar non-spike TCR breadth. Responses of spike-specific T cells (both CD8+ and CD4+) reportedly showed substantial breadth after vaccination.

Treatment described: roughly 19 received Ad26.COV2.S at low or high dose, single or two shots; 5 received placebo; per-sample allocation not given. Sampling was performed 63 days after the first vaccine or placebo injection. Donor was an adult aged 18-55 years in Boston. The CDR3 is made up of 17 amino acids. Trimming cost V 4 bases and J 1 base; bases outside gene matches: 6. Germline lookup yields CDR1 LGHDT and CDR2 YNNKEL (reference sequence). Note on this clone: The antigen remains undetermined.

Only in-frame clones appear in the TCRdb table, and some are missing; sequencing was by immunoSEQ multiplex PCR. The sample holds about 680,000 clones, more than 80% seen once. The material sequenced was peripheral blood, taken in a trial of Ad26.COV2.S vaccine versus placebo. The V and J genes are TRBV3-1 (or the pseudogene TRBV3-2) and TRBJ2-3; 12 bases agree with TRBD2. The origin of this receptor is a person between 18 and 60 years old who received the Ad26.COV2.S COVID-19 vaccine or a placebo. The CDR3: CASSRGTSGWGTDTQYF. CDR3 nucleotides: TGTGCCAGCAGCCGGGGGACTAGCGGGTGGGGCACAGATACGCAGTATTTT.